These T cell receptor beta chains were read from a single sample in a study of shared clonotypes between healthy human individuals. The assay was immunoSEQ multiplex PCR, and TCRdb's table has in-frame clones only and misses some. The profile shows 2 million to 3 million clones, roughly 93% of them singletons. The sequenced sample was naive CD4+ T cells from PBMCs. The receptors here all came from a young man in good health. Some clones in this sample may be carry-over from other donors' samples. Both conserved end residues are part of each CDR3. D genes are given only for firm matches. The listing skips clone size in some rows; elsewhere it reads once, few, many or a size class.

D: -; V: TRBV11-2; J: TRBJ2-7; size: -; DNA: TGTGCCAGCAGCTTAAATCTGGGACAAACTTGGGGGTACTTC; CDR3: CASSLNLGQTWGYF
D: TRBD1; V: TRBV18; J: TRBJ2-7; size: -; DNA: TGTGCCAGCTCACCCAGACAGGGTGCGGTCGACGAGCAGTACTTC; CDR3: CASSPRQGAVDEQYF
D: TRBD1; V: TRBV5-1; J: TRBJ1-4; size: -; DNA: TGCGCCAGCAGCCATTCGACAGGGGCAACTAATGAAAAACTGTTTTTT; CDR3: CASSHSTGATNEKLFF
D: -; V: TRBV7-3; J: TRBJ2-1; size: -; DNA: TGTGCCAGCAGCTCGCGGGTTAGCTCCTACAATGAGCAGTTCTTC; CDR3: CASSSRVSSYNEQFF
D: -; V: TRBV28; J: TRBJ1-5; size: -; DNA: TGTGCCAGCAGCACCGGGGGGTCGAGCAATCAGCCCCAGCATTTT; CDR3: CASSTGGSSNQPQHF
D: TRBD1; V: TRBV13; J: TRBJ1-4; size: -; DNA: TGTGCCAGCAGCATACTGACAGGGGGCGCGTTAAAACTGTTTTTT; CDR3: CASSILTGGALKLFF
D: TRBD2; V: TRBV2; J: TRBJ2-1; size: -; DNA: TGTGCCAGCAGCGCCCCGGGACTAGCGGGACATGAGCAGTTCTTC; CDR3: CASSAPGLAGHEQFF
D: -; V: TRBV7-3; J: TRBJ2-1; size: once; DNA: TGTGCCAGCAGCCTGGACAGCTACAATGAGCAGTTCTTC; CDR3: CASSLDSYNEQFF
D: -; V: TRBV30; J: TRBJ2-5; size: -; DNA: TGTGCCTGGAGTCTCAGCCAAGAGACCCAGTACTTC; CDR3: CAWSLSQETQYF
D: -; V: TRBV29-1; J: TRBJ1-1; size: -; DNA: TGCAGCGTTGTCCGAGGGATACAGGGTAAAGCTTTCTTT; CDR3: CSVVRGIQGKAFF
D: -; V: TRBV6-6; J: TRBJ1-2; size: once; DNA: TGTGCCAGCACCCCACAGTCCCAGGGTTTATCATATGGCTACACCTTC; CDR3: CASTPQSQGLSYGYTF
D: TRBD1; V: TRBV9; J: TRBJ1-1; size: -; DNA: TGTGCCAGCAGCGTAGATCTGGAGACAGGGGCCCCTGAAGCTTTCTTT; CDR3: CASSVDLETGAPEAFF
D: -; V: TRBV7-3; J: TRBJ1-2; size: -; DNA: TGTGCCAGCAGCTTAACGAGGGAGGGGCCGACCTCTAACTATGGCTACACCTTC; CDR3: CASSLTREGPTSNYGYTF
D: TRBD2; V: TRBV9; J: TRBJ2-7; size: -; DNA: TGTGCCAGCAGCGTAACTAGCGGGAGTTACGAGCAGTACTTC; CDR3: CASSVTSGSYEQYF
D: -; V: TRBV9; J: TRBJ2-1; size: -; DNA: TGTGCCAGCAGCATTTGGGACGGGAACTACAATGAGCAGTTCTTC; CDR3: CASSIWDGNYNEQFF
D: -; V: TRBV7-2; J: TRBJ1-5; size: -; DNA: TGTGCCAGCAGCACGGGCCAAGGGACTCAGCCCCAGCATTTT; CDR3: CASSTGQGTQPQHF
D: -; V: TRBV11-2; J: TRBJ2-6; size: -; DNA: TGTGCCAGCAGCGTCCAGGGGTCTGGGGCCAACGTCCTGACTTTC; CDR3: CASSVQGSGANVLTF
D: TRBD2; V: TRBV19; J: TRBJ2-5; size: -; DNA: TGTGCCAGTAGTGTAATAGCGGGAGAAGGAGTGGAGACCCAGTACTTC; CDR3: CASSVIAGEGVETQYF
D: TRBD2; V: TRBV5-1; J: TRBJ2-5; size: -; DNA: TGCGCCAGCAGCTTGGATCCCGGGACTAGCCAAGAGACCCAGTACTTC; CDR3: CASSLDPGTSQETQYF
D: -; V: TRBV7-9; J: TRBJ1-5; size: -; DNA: TGTGCCAGCAGCTTCCCGGATCAGCCCCAGCATTTT; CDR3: CASSFPDQPQHF
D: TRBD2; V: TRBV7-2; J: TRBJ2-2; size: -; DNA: TGTGCCAGCAGCTTAGAGGGACTAGGTACCGGGGAGCTGTTTTTT; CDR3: CASSLEGLGTGELFF
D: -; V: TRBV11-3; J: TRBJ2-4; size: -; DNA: TGTGCCAGCAGCATAGGGGGGAATAACATTCAGTACTTC; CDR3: CASSIGGNNIQYF
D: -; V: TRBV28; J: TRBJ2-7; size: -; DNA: TGTGCCAGCAGTTGGGTAGCAGCCGAGCAGTACTTC; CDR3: CASSWVAAEQYF
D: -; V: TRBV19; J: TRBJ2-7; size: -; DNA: TGTGCCAGTAGCGTGGGGGGACCGCGTACCACCGAGCAGTACTTC; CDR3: CASSVGGPRTTEQYF
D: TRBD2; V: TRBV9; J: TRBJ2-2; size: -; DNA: TGTGCCAGCAGCGTAGTCCCGCGATTGTGGGCGGGAGATTCCGGGGAGCTGTTTTTT; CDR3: CASSVVPRLWAGDSGELFF
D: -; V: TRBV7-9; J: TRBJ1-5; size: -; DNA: TGTGCCAGCAGTCCTAACGGGGATCGGAATCAGCCCCAGCATTTT; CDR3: CASSPNGDRNQPQHF
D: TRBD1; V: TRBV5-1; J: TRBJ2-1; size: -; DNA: TGCGCCAGCAGCTCGGCAGGGGGACACAATGAGCAGTTCTTC; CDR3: CASSSAGGHNEQFF
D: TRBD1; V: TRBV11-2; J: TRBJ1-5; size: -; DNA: TGTGCCAGCAGTCCCGACAGGGTAGGACAGCCCCAGCATTTT; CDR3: CASSPDRVGQPQHF
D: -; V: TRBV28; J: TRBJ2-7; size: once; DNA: TGTGCCAGCCGCCCAGGAAAAGGTACGAGCTCCTACGAGCAGTACTTC; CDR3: CASRPGKGTSSYEQYF
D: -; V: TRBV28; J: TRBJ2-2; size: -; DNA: TGTGCCACCGGAGGGACCACCGGGGAGCTGTTTTTT; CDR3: CATGGTTGELFF
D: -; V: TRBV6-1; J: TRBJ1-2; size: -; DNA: TGTGCCAGCAGATACAACCGGGACCCTAACTATGGCTACACCTTC; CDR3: CASRYNRDPNYGYTF
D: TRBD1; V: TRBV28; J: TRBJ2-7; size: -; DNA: TGTGCCAGCAACGCTGGGACAGGCTTCCGTGGCGAGCAGTACTTC; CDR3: CASNAGTGFRGEQYF
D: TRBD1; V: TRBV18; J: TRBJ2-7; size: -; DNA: TGTGCCAGCTCAATCCGGGACAGGGGTCCTCTTATTCAGTACTTC; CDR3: CASSIRDRGPLIQYF
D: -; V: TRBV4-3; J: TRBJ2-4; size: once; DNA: TGCGCCAGCAGCCATGTAAACCGGGACACGGTAGCCAAAAACATTCAGTACTTC; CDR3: CASSHVNRDTVAKNIQYF
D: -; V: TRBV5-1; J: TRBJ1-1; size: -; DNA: TGCGCCAGCAGCGCCGGGGCGGGCGCTGAAGCTTTCTTT; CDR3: CASSAGAGAEAFF
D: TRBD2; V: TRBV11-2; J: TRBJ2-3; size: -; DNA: TGTGCCAGCAGCCCGACGGGGGGGATGGTGACAGATACGCAGTATTTT; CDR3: CASSPTGGMVTDTQYF
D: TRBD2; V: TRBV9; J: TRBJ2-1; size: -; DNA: TGTGCCAGCAGCACAGCCGGGACTAGGTACAATGAGCAGTTCTTC; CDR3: CASSTAGTRYNEQFF
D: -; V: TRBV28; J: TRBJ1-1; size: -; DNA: TGTGCCAGCAGAGGGGTAGGGACTGAAGCTTTCTTT; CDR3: CASRGVGTEAFF
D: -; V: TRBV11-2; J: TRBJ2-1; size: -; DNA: TGTGCCAGCAGCCATCGACAGCACCTAGGCAATGAGCAGTTCTTC; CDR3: CASSHRQHLGNEQFF
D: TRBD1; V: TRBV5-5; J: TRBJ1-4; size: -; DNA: TGTGCCAGCAGCTCCGGGACAGGATACTCCGCAACTAATGAAAAACTGTTTTTT; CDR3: CASSSGTGYSATNEKLFF
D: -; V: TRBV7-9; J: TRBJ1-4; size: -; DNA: TGTGCCAGCTATGTTCGTGGAGGTTATGAAAAACTGTTTTTT; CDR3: CASYVRGGYEKLFF
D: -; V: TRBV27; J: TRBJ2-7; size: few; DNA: TGTGCCAGCAGCAAAGAATTGCTGTTGGGTTACGAGCAGTACTTC; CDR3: CASSKELLLGYEQYF
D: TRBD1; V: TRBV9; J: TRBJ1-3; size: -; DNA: TGTGCCAGCAGCTCCAAGGAGGGACAGGGGGCGCGTGGAAACACCATATATTTT; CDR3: CASSSKEGQGARGNTIYF
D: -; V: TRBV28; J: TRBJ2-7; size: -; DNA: TGTGCCAGCAGCCAGACAACCTACGAGCAGTACTTC; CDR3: CASSQTTYEQYF
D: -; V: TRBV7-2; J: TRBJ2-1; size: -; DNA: TGTGCCAGCAGCTTAAGGTTGATTACACAGTTCTTC; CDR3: CASSLRLITQFF
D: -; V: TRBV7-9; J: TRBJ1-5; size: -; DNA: TGTGCCAGCAGCTCAGACCAGAACAATCAGCCCCAGCATTTT; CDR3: CASSSDQNNQPQHF
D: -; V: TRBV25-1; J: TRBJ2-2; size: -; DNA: TGTGCCAGCAGTGGCCCGGCGAACACCGGGGAGCTGTTTTTT; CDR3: CASSGPANTGELFF